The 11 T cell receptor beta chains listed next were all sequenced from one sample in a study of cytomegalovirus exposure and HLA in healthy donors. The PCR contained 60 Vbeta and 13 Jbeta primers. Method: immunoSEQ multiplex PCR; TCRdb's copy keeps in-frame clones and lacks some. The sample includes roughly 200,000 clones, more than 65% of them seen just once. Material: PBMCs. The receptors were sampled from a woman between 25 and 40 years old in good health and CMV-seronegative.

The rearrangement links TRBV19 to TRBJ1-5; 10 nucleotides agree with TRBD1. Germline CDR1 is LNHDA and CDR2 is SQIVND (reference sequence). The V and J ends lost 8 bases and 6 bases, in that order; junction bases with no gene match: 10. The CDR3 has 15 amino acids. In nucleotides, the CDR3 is TGTGCCAGTGGAGCCGCCGGGACAGGGGCTCAGCCCCAGCATTTT. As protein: CASGAAGTGAQPQHF.

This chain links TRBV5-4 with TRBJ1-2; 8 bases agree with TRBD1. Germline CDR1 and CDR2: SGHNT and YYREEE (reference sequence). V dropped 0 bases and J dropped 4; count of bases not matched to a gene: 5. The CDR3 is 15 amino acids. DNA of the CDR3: TGTGCCAGCAGCTTGGAGGCAGGGGGCAGCTATGGCTACACCTTC. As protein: CASSLEAGGSYGYTF.

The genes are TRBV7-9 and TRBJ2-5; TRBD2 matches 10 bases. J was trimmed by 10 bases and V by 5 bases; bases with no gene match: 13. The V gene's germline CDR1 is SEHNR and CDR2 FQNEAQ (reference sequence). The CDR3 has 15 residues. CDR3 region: CASSPDGLAGEVQYF. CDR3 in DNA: TGTGCCAGCAGCCCGGATGGGCTAGCGGGAGAGGTCCAGTACTTC.

CDR3 amino acids: CASSESTGWSNEQFF. In DNA, the CDR3 is TGTGCCAGCAGTGAAAGCACAGGGTGGTCCAATGAGCAGTTCTTC. The genes are TRBV7-3 and TRBJ2-1; D possibly corresponds to TRBD1 (6 bases). V shed 6 bases and J shed 6 bases, with 18 bases lying between them. This CDR3 spans 15 amino acids. Germline assignment: CDR1 SGHTA and CDR2 FQGTGA.

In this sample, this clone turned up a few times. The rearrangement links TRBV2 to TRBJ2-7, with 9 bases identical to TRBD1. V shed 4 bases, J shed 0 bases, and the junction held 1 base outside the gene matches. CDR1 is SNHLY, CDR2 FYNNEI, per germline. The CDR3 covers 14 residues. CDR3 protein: CASSGQGVSYEQYF. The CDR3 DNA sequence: TGTGCCAGCAGTGGACAGGGGGTCTCCTACGAGCAGTACTTC.

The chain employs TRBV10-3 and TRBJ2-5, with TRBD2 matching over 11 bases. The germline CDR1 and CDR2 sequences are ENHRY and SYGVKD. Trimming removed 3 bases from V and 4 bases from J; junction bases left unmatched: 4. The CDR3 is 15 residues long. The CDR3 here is CAISDSGGVGETQYF. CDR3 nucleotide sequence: TGTGCCATCAGTGATAGCGGGGGGGTCGGAGAGACCCAGTACTTC.

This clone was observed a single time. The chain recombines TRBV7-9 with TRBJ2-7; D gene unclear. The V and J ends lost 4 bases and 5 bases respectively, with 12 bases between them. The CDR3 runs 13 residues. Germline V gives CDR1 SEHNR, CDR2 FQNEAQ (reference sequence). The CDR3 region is CASSSRYSHEQYF. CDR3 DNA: TGTGCCAGCAGCTCAAGATACTCTCACGAGCAGTACTTC. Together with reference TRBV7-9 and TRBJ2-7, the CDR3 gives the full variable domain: DTGVSQNPRHKITKRGQNVTFRCDPISEHNRLYWYRQTLGQGPEFLTYFQNEAQLEKSRLLSDRFSAERPKGSFSTLEIQRTEQGDSAMYLCASSSRYSHEQYFGPGTRLTVT.

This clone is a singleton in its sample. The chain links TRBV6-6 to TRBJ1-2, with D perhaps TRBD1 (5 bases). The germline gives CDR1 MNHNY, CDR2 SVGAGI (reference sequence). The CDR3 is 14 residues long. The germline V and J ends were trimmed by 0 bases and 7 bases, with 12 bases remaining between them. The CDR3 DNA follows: TGTGCCAGCAGTTACTCCCCAGGGCTCGGTGGCTACACCTTC. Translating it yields CASSYSPGLGGYTF.

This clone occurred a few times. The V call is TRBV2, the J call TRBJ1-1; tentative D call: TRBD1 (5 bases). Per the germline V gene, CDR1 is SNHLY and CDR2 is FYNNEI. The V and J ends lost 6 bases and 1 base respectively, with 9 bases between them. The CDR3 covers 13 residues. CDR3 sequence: CASRVTGNTEAFF. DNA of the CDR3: TGTGCCAGCAGGGTCACAGGGAACACTGAAGCTTTCTTT.

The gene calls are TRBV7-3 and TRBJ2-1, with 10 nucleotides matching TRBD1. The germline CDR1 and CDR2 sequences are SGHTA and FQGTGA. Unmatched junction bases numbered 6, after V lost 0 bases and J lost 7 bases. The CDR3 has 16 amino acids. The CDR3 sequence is CASSLTGTGEPNEQFF. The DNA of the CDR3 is TGTGCCAGCAGCTTAACCGGGACAGGGGAACCAAATGAGCAGTTCTTC.

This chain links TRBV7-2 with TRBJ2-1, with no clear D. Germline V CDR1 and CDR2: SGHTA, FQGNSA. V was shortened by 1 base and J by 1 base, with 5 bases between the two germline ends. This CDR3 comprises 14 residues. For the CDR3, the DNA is TGTGCCAGCAGCTTAGTACAATCCTACAATGAGCAGTTCTTC. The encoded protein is CASSLVQSYNEQFF. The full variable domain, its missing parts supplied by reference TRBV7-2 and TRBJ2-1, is GAGVSQSPSNKVTEKGKDVELRCDPISGHTALYWYRQSLGQGLEFLIYFQGNSAPDKSGLPSDRFSAERTGGSVSTLTIQRTQQEDSAVYLCASSLVQSYNEQFFGPGTRLTVL.